This T cell receptor beta chain was found in a study of T cell responses to AZD1222 COVID-19 vaccine (dated by TCRdb to about 2021). Background on the whole study: TCR sequencing was performed for roughly 250 trial participants, of whom about 200 were given two doses of AZD1222 and some 26 were given two doses of MenACWY control vaccine. Trial participants were enrolled by age into 18-55, 56-69 and 70-plus year subgroups, with around 140, 26 and 57 TCR-sequenced participants respectively. Broader findings and caveats from the paper: Conclusions about previously exposed vaccinees are limited, since just a handful of AZD1222 recipients were seropositive for SARS-CoV-2 at baseline. Reportedly, almost half of the unique spike-specific TCRs recognized epitopes lying outside the regions that are mutated in the B.1.351 and B.1.1.7 variants. Participants were mostly white British and included more females than males, and it was suggested by the authors that clonal diversity may have been underestimated. After two AZD1222 doses, both the breadth and the depth of spike-specific TCRs were significantly higher than at day 0 and than in MenACWY recipients. In the small 56-69-year group, the increase in depth fell short of significance, most likely because of low power. Vaccine-associated CD4 TCRs spanned the whole spike protein, with dominant responses in regions 160-218 and 743-854. No day 14 peak-response samples were available, so repertoires were characterized only after the peak T cell response.

The CDR3 regions of human TCRbeta chains were analyzed by immunosequencing. For the original study's pipeline: Repertoire TCRs were matched against a reference library of SARS-CoV-2-specific TCRs generated with the MIRA antigen-specificity platform. Breadth meant the fraction of unique TCRs that were SARS-CoV-2-associated, whereas depth meant the fraction of total T cells that were SARS-CoV-2-associated. Each spike-specific TCR was assigned to its reactive spike region and to a CD4 or CD8 class using the MIRA data. Log10-transformed breadth and depth values were compared by one-way ANOVA with Sidak's multiple comparisons tests. TCRdb took this table from immuneACCESS and kept in-frame rearrangements with V and J called. Such tables lack part of the clones; where checked against another copy, unresolved V genes explain under half of the gap, and the rest is unexplained. The V and J calls and the clone size are those of that table, but D and trimming were determined from the DNA. The sample table lists 150,000 to 200,000 clones, approximately 95% of them with a count of one. The ten largest clones represent 0.9% to 1.1% of the sample.

The intended sense of this specimen's time point label: about 28 days (+/-7) after the second vaccine dose. AZD1222 recipients given second doses at about 4 weeks or at about 12 weeks were pooled, since spike-specific TCR depth and breadth were not found to differ between the two schedules. The vaccinee samples were drawn from two UK trials, COV001 and COV002, one of which was a single-blind randomized controlled phase 2/3 trial testing AZD1222 (ChAdOx1 nCoV-19) in healthy adults. For TCRbeta chain sequencing, PBMC samples from trial participants were taken at day 0 and at day 28 after the second dose. About this clone: The target of this receptor is not known. Per-base quality was not reported, and no clone a single base away is much larger than it.

The CDR3, from cysteine to phenylalanine, totals 13 residues. Just CDR3 DNA is preserved here, 39 bases in frame from base 1. Trimming removed 4 bases from V and 4 bases from J, leaving 10 bases between the germline ends. As encoded in the germline V gene, CDR1 is SGHTA while CDR2 is FQGNSA. The sequence is built from TRBV7-2 and TRBJ1-2, with the D gene not clear enough to name. The clonotype comes from an adult who received the AZD1222 COVID-19 vaccine. The sample was peripheral blood, taken 28 days after the second AZD1222 dose. This receptor carries the CDR3 CASSSSGPYGYTF. The nucleotide sequence is TGTGCCAGCAGCTCAAGCGGCCCCTATGGCTACACCTTC. Reference TRBV7-2 and TRBJ1-2 proteins supply the regions before and after the CDR3; the full variable domain is: GAGVSQSPSNKVTEKGKDVELRCDPISGHTALYWYRQSLGQGLEFLIYFQGNSAPDKSGLPSDRFSAERTGGSVSTLTIQRTQQEDSAVYLCASSSSGPYGYTFGSGTRLTVV.